The 15 T cell receptor beta chains presented below share a single source sample, sequenced in a study of identifying expanded T cells in peripheral blood. TCRdb keeps only in-frame clones here, not all; method: immunoSEQ multiplex PCR. The data show over 85,000 clones, more than 75% seen once. The sample consisted of blood. The receptors were gathered from a person between 18 and 70 years old in good health.

This chain uses TRBV14 with TRBJ1-2; D gene uncertain. The ends were cut back, 0 bases at V and 4 bases at J, with 12 bases in the middle. CDR1 and CDR2 from the germline V gene are SGHDN and FVKESK. The CDR3 spans 15 residues. Here the CDR3 DNA reads TGTGCCAGCAGCCAAGATGTATGGTCCGGCTATGGCTACACCTTC. Protein sequence: CASSQDVWSGYGYTF.

The V gene is TRBV11-2, the J gene TRBJ2-5; D is undetermined. CDR3 size: 15 residues. V gave up 5 bases and J gave up 2 bases, with 15 bases separating them. In germline, CDR1 is SGHAT, CDR2 FQNNGV. The CDR3 loop is CASSHYIQSQETQYF. DNA of the CDR3: TGTGCCAGCAGCCATTATATACAGTCACAAGAGACCCAGTACTTC.

This sequence joins TRBV2 and TRBJ2-5; no clear D gene. This CDR3 region has 14 residues. Germline values: CDR1 SNHLY, CDR2 FYNNEI. V lost 6 bases, J lost 2 bases, and 13 bases lay in between. The CDR3 region is CASSLSTVQETQYF. The CDR3, as DNA: TGTGCCAGCAGCCTATCGACTGTGCAAGAGACCCAGTACTTC. The whole variable domain, filled in from reference TRBV2 and TRBJ2-5, reads EPEVTQTPSHQVTQMGQEVILRCVPISNHLYFYWYRQILGQKVEFLVSFYNNEISEKSEIFDDQFSVERPDGSNFTLKIRSTKLEDSAMYFCASSLSTVQETQYFGPGTRLLVL.

The chain combines TRBV11-3 with TRBJ2-2; no clear D gene. Germline values: CDR1 SGHNT, CDR2 YENEEA. V was pared by 2 bases and J by 1 base, with 8 bases between. The CDR3 is 15 amino acids. This CDR3 is CASSLSTLNTGELFF. In nucleotides, the CDR3 is TGTGCCAGCAGCTTATCCACGTTGAACACCGGGGAGCTGTTTTTT. The full variable domain, its missing parts supplied by reference TRBV11-3 and TRBJ2-2, is EAGVVQSPRYKIIEKKQPVAFWCNPISGHNTLYWYLQNLGQGPELLIRYENEEAVDDSQLPKDRFSAERLKGVDSTLKIQPAELGDSAVYLCASSLSTLNTGELFFGEGSRLTVL.

The CDR3 sequence is CASSQGYEQYF. The CDR3 nucleotides are TGTGCCAGCAGCCAGGGCTACGAGCAGTACTTC. V usage is TRBV14 and J usage is TRBJ2-5; unclear D gene. TRBJ2-7 explains the end of the DNA better; the J call may be wrong. Germline assignment: CDR1 SGHDN and CDR2 FVKESK. The CDR3 extends over 11 amino acids.

The genes are TRBV7-2 and TRBJ1-1; D unresolved. The germline V gene encodes CDR1 SGHTA and CDR2 FQGNSA. The CDR3 loop spans 13 amino acids. Trimming stripped 5 bases from V and 5 bases from J, with 12 bases between. The CDR3: CASSGDARTEAFF. For the CDR3, the DNA is TGTGCCAGCAGCGGTGACGCCCGGACTGAAGCTTTCTTT.

This chain links TRBV5-6 with TRBJ1-2; D might be TRBD1 (5 bases). The CDR3 extends over 12 amino acids. V was cut by 4 bases and J by 2 bases, with 6 bases left in between. Germline assignment: CDR1 SGHDT and CDR2 YYEEEE. In DNA form, the CDR3 reads TGTGCCAGCAGCCGACAGAACTATGGCTACACCTTC. Translated: CASSRQNYGYTF.

CDR3 in DNA: TGTGCCAGCAGCTTTCGGCAGGGGGCTTTTCCCGGGGAGACCCAGTACTTC. The encoded protein is CASSFRQGAFPGETQYF. V gene TRBV2 combines with J gene TRBJ2-5; 8 bases are a match to TRBD1. Germline loops: CDR1 SNHLY, CDR2 FYNNEI. The CDR3 length is 17 residues. The J segment lost 5 bases and the V segment lost 6 bases, leaving 17 bases of the junction unmatched. Drawing the rest from reference TRBV2 and TRBJ2-5, the complete variable domain is EPEVTQTPSHQVTQMGQEVILRCVPISNHLYFYWYRQILGQKVEFLVSFYNNEISEKSEIFDDQFSVERPDGSNFTLKIRSTKLEDSAMYFCASSFRQGAFPGETQYFGPGTRLLVL.

J is TRBJ2-6 and V is TRBV30, with TRBD1 identical over 8 bases. The CDR3 runs to 17 residues. The germline gives CDR1 GTSNPN, CDR2 SVGIG (reference sequence). With V trimmed by 5 bases and J by 0 bases, 9 bases remained unmatched. The CDR3 sequence: CAWVNGQGLSGANVLTF. The CDR3 nucleotides are TGTGCCTGGGTAAACGGACAGGGACTCTCTGGGGCCAACGTCCTGACTTTC.

V is TRBV4-3 and J is TRBJ1-4; D is unclear. The CDR3 length is 15 residues. CDR1 and CDR2 (germline): LGHNA, YSLEER. Trimming shortened V by 0 bases and J by 4 bases, and 9 bases separated the two germline ends. The CDR3 DNA is TGCGCCAGCAGCCAAGACCCACGGGATAATGAAAAACTGTTTTTT. Protein sequence: CASSQDPRDNEKLFF.

The chain carries TRBV7-9 and TRBJ1-2, with TRBD1 matching over 7 bases. The junction had 5 bases not matched to a gene; V was cut back by 5 bases and J by 5 bases. Germline CDR1 is SEHNR and CDR2 is FQNEAQ (reference sequence). The CDR3 has 13 amino acids. The CDR3 reads CASSIGQVYGYTF. In DNA, the CDR3 is TGTGCCAGCAGCATTGGACAGGTTTATGGCTACACCTTC.

J is TRBJ1-1 and V is TRBV5-4, with D perhaps TRBD1 (6 bases). V lost 7 bases and J lost 5, with 15 bases in between. The CDR3 length is 13 residues. Per germline, CDR1 SGHNT and CDR2 YYREEE (reference sequence). This chain's CDR3 is CASGLGGETEAFF. The CDR3 nucleotides read TGTGCCAGCGGCCTAGGGGGAGAAACTGAAGCTTTCTTT.

The table lists this clone with a few counts. The chain carries TRBV9 and TRBJ1-6, with D maybe TRBD1 (6 bases). The ends were cut back, 4 bases at V and 6 bases at J, with 14 bases in the middle. The V gene's germline CDR1 is SGDLS and CDR2 YYNGEE. The CDR3 spans 15 residues. CDR3 DNA: TGTGCCAGCAGCCCCCAGGGGAGGGGTAATTCACCCCTCCACTTT. Encoded protein: CASSPQGRGNSPLHF.

V is TRBV19 and J is TRBJ1-5; unclear D gene. Per the germline V gene, CDR1 is LNHDA and CDR2 is SQIVND (reference sequence). The germline V and J ends were trimmed by 8 bases and 1 base, with 12 bases remaining between them. The CDR3 has 14 amino acids. Here the CDR3 DNA reads TGTGCCAGTCACGAAGGGAGGAGCAATCAGCCCCAGCATTTT. Protein product: CASHEGRSNQPQHF.

The count of this clone is one. This chain connects TRBV5-1 to TRBJ1-3, with D tentatively TRBD1 (6 bases). This CDR3 is 14 amino acids long. The V and J ends lost 5 bases and 0 bases respectively, with 9 bases between them. Germline assignment: CDR1 SGHRS and CDR2 YFSETQ. CDR3: CASREGDSGNTIYF. The CDR3 region has the DNA TGCGCCAGCAGGGAGGGGGACTCTGGAAACACCATATATTTT.